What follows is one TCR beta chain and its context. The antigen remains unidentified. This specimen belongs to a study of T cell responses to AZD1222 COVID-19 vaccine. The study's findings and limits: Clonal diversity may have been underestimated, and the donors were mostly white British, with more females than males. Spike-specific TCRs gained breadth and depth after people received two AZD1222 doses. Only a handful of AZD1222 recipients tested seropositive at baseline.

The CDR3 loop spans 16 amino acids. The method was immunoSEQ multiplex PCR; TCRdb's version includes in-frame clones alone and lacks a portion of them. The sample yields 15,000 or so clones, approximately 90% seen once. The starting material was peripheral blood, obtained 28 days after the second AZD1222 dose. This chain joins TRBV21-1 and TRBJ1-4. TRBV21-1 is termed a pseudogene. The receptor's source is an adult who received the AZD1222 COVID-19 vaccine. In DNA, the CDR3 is TGTGCCAGCAACTCAAAGTTAGCCGCGGGACGTGAAAAACTGTTTTTT. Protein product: CASNSKLAAGREKLFF.